The 30 T cell receptor beta chains reported below all come from one sample, sequenced in a study of PD-L1 blockade in urothelial cancer. The method was immunoSEQ multiplex PCR; TCRdb's version includes in-frame clones alone and lacks a portion of them. This sample has about 63,000 clones, with 81% found just once. Specified time point: pretreatment peripheral blood. The sample here was PBMCs, taken around atezolizumab (anti-PD-L1) treatment. Every receptor here comes from a man between 65 and 80 years old with urothelial cancer.

V is TRBV28 and J is TRBJ1-3; possibly TRBD1 for D (5 bases). The germline V gene has CDR1 MDHEN and CDR2 SYDVKM. The CDR3 consists of 16 residues. The ends were cut back, 5 bases at V and 4 bases at J, with 18 bases in the middle. The CDR3 DNA is TGTGCCAGCAGTGACAGTTGGTCGGTGGTGGGAAACACCATATATTTT. Protein product: CASSDSWSVVGNTIYF.

This chain connects TRBV27 to TRBJ1-5, with a tentative D call TRBD1 (6 bases). Trimming stripped 5 bases from V and 0 bases from J, with 8 bases between. This CDR3 is built from 14 residues. The germline CDR1 and CDR2 sequences are MNHEY and SMNVEV (reference sequence). CDR3 nucleotides: TGTGCCAGCAGTCCAGGGGATAGCAATCAGCCCCAGCATTTT. It codes for CASSPGDSNQPQHF.

The chain has TRBV18 and TRBJ2-6; tentatively, D is TRBD2 (5 bases). CDR1 is KGHSH, CDR2 LQKENI, per germline. V dropped 1 base and J dropped 1 base, with 11 bases sitting between them. The CDR3 has 17 residues. This chain's CDR3 is CASSPQEVRSGANVLTF. The CDR3 DNA follows: TGTGCCAGCTCACCACAGGAGGTCCGTTCTGGGGCCAACGTCCTGACTTTC.

CDR3 in amino acids: CASRPTGGFTDTQYF. The CDR3 coding sequence is TGTGCCAGCAGACCGACAGGGGGCTTCACAGATACGCAGTATTTT. The rearrangement uses TRBV28 and TRBJ2-3, with TRBD1 identical over 10 bases. The length of the CDR3 is 15 residues. CDR1 MDHEN and CDR2 SYDVKM come from the germline V gene. V was clipped by 6 bases and J by 2 bases; unmatched bases: 5.

The CDR3 loop is CASSQFGERLAKNIQYF. The CDR3 coding sequence is TGTGCCAGCAGCCAATTTGGGGAGCGACTAGCCAAAAACATTCAGTACTTC. This chain connects TRBV5-6 to TRBJ2-4; the D gene is possibly TRBD2 (5 bases). The V end was cut by 4 bases, the J end by 0 bases, with 17 bases between. The CDR3 totals 17 residues. Germline CDR1 reads SGHDT; CDR2 reads YYEEEE.

This clone appeared a single time. This chain links TRBV6-5 with TRBJ2-7; 12 nucleotides agree with TRBD2. The CDR3 is 15 residues long. Trimming at V came to 6 bases and at J to 4 bases, leaving 7 bases not matched to a gene. The germline V gene has CDR1 MNHEY and CDR2 SVGAGI. For the CDR3, the DNA is TGTGCCAGCAGCCGCGAACTAGCGGGGGGATACGAGCAGTACTTC. Translation gives CASSRELAGGYEQYF.

This chain uses TRBV7-9 with TRBJ2-2; 8 bases line up with TRBD2. V shed 2 bases and J 7 bases; nucleotides not matched to a gene: 6. This CDR3 has 15 residues. Germline V CDR1 and CDR2: SEHNR, FQNEAQ (reference sequence). The CDR3 is CASSLLAGSDGELFF. For the CDR3, the DNA is TGTGCCAGCAGCTTACTAGCGGGTAGTGACGGGGAGCTGTTTTTT.

The chain uses TRBV7-8 and TRBJ2-3; 13 nucleotides line up with TRBD2. The CDR3 loop spans 18 amino acids. Germline assignment: CDR1 SGHVS and CDR2 FQNEAQ. Trimming cost V 3 bases and J 0 bases; bases outside gene matches: 6. The CDR3 reads CASSFTSGRASSTDTQYF. For the CDR3, the DNA is TGTGCCAGCAGCTTTACTAGCGGGAGGGCCTCTAGCACAGATACGCAGTATTTT.

V is TRBV5-1 and J is TRBJ2-5; 7 bases map to TRBD1. With 4 bases clipped from V and 3 bases from J, the junction kept 9 bases outside the gene matches. There are 15 residues in the CDR3. Germline V gene lookup returns CDR1 SGHRS and CDR2 YFSETQ. The CDR3 DNA reads TGCGCCAGCAGCGCCTCGACAGGGCGCGAAGAGACCCAGTACTTC. Encoded protein: CASSASTGREETQYF.

The chain links TRBV4-2 to TRBJ1-1; no firm D call. Germline V gene lookup returns CDR1 LGHNA and CDR2 YNFKEQ. The CDR3 has 15 residues. V was shortened by 0 bases and J by 4 bases, with 12 bases between the two germline ends. CDR3 nucleotides: TGTGCCAGCAGCCAAGATGACGGGTTGGTCACTGAAGCTTTCTTT. This translates into CASSQDDGLVTEAFF.

This sequence joins TRBV7-2 and TRBJ2-3; 11 bases agree with TRBD2. Trimming at V came to 4 bases and at J to 0 bases, leaving 3 bases not matched to a gene. The CDR3 runs to 16 residues. Germline CDR1 and CDR2: SGHTA and FQGNSA. CDR3 amino acids: CASSWTSGSSTDTQYF. The CDR3 bases are TGTGCCAGCAGCTGGACTAGCGGGTCTAGCACAGATACGCAGTATTTT.

V is TRBV7-2 and J is TRBJ2-7; D perhaps matches TRBD2 (5 bases). Trimming removed 5 bases at V and 9 bases at J, with 23 bases between. Germline CDR1 is SGHTA and CDR2 is FQGNSA. This CDR3 region has 15 residues. CDR3 sequence reads: CASSVTPHPSGWQYF. DNA for the CDR3: TGTGCCAGCAGCGTAACCCCCCACCCCTCGGGGTGGCAGTACTTC.

The chain carries TRBV18 and TRBJ1-5, with a possible D match to TRBD1 (5 bases). The CDR3 length is 12 residues. Trimming took off 5 bases at V and 6 bases at J, with 8 bases between the two ends. Germline V gene lookup returns CDR1 KGHSH and CDR2 LQKENI. CDR3 region: CASSGGGQPQHF. The CDR3 nucleotides are TGTGCCAGCTCAGGGGGGGGTCAGCCCCAGCATTTT.

The chain couples TRBV30 to TRBJ1-6, with no clear D. CDR1 and CDR2 from the germline V gene are GTSNPN and SVGIG (reference sequence). CDR3 length: 13 amino acids. V dropped 4 bases and J dropped 8 bases, with 12 bases sitting between them. The CDR3 is CAWTTARDSPLHF. The CDR3 bases are TGTGCCTGGACCACTGCGCGGGATTCACCCCTCCACTTT. Variable domain in full (rest from reference TRBV30 and TRBJ1-6): SQTIHQWPATLVQPVGSPLSLECTVEGTSNPNLYWYRQAAGRGLQLLFYSVGIGQISSEVPQNLSASRPQDRQFILSSKKLLLSDSGFYLCAWTTARDSPLHFGNGTRLTVT.

The chain is built from TRBV2 and TRBJ1-2, with 9 bases fitting TRBD1. This CDR3 comprises 13 residues. The junction had 5 bases not matched to a gene; V was cut back by 8 bases and J by 4 bases. In germline, CDR1 is SNHLY, CDR2 FYNNEI. The CDR3 sequence is CASGTGYGYGYTF. In DNA form, the CDR3 reads TGTGCCAGCGGGACAGGGTATGGCTATGGCTACACCTTC.

This clone occurred once. The chain combines TRBV18 with TRBJ1-1, with a possible D match to TRBD1 (5 bases). V gave up 5 bases and J gave up 5 bases, with 15 bases separating them. Per the germline V gene, CDR1 is KGHSH and CDR2 is LQKENI. CDR3 length: 14 amino acids. The CDR3 nucleotides are TGTGCCAGCTCATTGGTGGGGGGTTCGACTGAAGCTTTCTTT. Its translation: CASSLVGGSTEAFF.

The chain has TRBV29-1 and TRBJ2-2, with 10 bases lining up with TRBD1. The V and J ends lost 4 bases and 1 base, in that order; junction bases with no gene match: 9. Germline loops: CDR1 SQVTM, CDR2 ANQGSEA. The CDR3 contains 17 residues. The CDR3 region is CSVGPDRGSLNTGELFF. For the CDR3, the DNA is TGCAGCGTTGGACCGGACAGGGGGTCTTTGAACACCGGGGAGCTGTTTTTT.

The chain couples TRBV11-2 to TRBJ2-5; D is undetermined. Germline loops: CDR1 SGHAT, CDR2 FQNNGV. The germline V and J ends were trimmed by 2 bases and 5 bases, with 9 bases remaining between them. This CDR3 has 13 residues. CDR3 residues: CASSLNSEETQYF. CDR3 DNA sequence: TGTGCCAGCAGCTTAAATAGTGAGGAGACCCAGTACTTC.

This chain connects TRBV15 to TRBJ2-2; D gene unclear. Germline loops: CDR1 LNHNV, CDR2 YYDKDF (reference sequence). V lost 3 bases and J lost 0, with 11 bases in between. The CDR3 length is 16 residues. The CDR3 is CATSSLPGTNTGELFF. The CDR3 DNA reads as TGTGCCACCAGCAGCCTTCCAGGAACGAACACCGGGGAGCTGTTTTTT.

A single count supports this clone. J is TRBJ1-6 and V is TRBV6-6, with 8 bases fitting TRBD1. The CDR3 loop spans 13 amino acids. V shed 8 bases, J shed 8 bases, and the junction held 5 bases outside the gene matches. The V gene's germline CDR1 is MNHNY and CDR2 SVGAGI (reference sequence). This CDR3 reads CASGATGDSPLHF. The CDR3 coding sequence is TGTGCCAGCGGCGCGACAGGGGATTCACCCCTCCACTTT.

The V and J genes are TRBV5-1 and TRBJ1-2; unclear D gene. V was pared by 0 bases and J by 8 bases, with 14 bases between. Germline values: CDR1 SGHRS, CDR2 YFSETQ. There are 14 residues in the CDR3. Here the CDR3 reads CASSLDIPRGGYTF. The CDR3 DNA follows: TGCGCCAGCAGCTTGGACATCCCTCGGGGAGGCTACACCTTC. The whole variable domain, remainder taken from reference TRBV5-1 and TRBJ1-2, is KAGVTQTPRYLIKTRGQQVTLSCSPISGHRSVSWYQQTPGQGLQFLFEYFSETQRNKGNFPGRFSGRQFSNSRSEMNVSTLELGDSALYLCASSLDIPRGGYTFGSGTRLTVV.

The CDR3 region has the DNA TGCGCCAGCAGCCCGGGGAGGGGGGGTTCCCCTCGGGGGGAGCAGTACTTC. Its translation is CASSPGRGGSPRGEQYF. This chain uses TRBV5-1 with TRBJ2-7; a possible D gene is TRBD2 (7 bases). CDR1 and CDR2 (germline): SGHRS, YFSETQ. V shed 4 bases and J shed 7 bases, with 27 bases lying between them. There are 17 residues in the CDR3.

V is TRBV2 and J is TRBJ2-1; 13 nucleotides align to TRBD2. V trimming: 9 bases; J trimming: 10 bases; junction bases outside the gene matches: 9. Germline CDR1 SNHLY, CDR2 FYNNEI. The CDR3 consists of 14 residues. The CDR3 DNA follows: TGTGCCAGTAAAGGACTAGCGGGAGTAGGGGAGCAGTTCTTC. Translation: CASKGLAGVGEQFF.

There are a few counts of this clone. This chain connects TRBV27 to TRBJ1-5, with D possibly being TRBD1 (5 bases). The CDR3 is made up of 13 amino acids. Germline V gene sequence: CDR1 MNHEY, CDR2 SMNVEV (reference sequence). The V end was cut by 1 base, the J end by 8 bases, with 9 bases between. CDR3 in DNA: TGTGCCAGCAGTTTATTATGGGGGGAGCCCCAGCATTTT. This sequence encodes CASSLLWGEPQHF.

The gene calls are TRBV7-2 and TRBJ2-7; 8 bases align to TRBD1. The CDR3 length is 14 residues. Germline lookup yields CDR1 SGHTA and CDR2 FQGNSA. Trimming cost V 2 bases and J 4 bases; bases outside gene matches: 4. CDR3 sequence reads: CASSLSRTGYEQYF. As DNA, the CDR3 is TGTGCCAGCAGCTTAAGCCGGACAGGGTACGAGCAGTACTTC.

The rearrangement joins TRBV7-2 to TRBJ2-1; TRBD2 agrees at 11 bases. The length of the CDR3 is 16 residues. Per the germline V gene, CDR1 is SGHTA and CDR2 is FQGNSA. The ends lost 1 base at V and 10 bases at J; junction bases unmatched: 9. The CDR3 region is CASSLGASGGFGEQFF. In nucleotides, the CDR3 is TGTGCCAGCAGCTTAGGGGCTAGCGGGGGGTTCGGGGAGCAGTTCTTC.

The genes are TRBV10-3 and TRBJ1-2; D is ambiguous. Germline assignment: CDR1 ENHRY and CDR2 SYGVKD. The CDR3 extends over 16 amino acids. V was clipped by 0 bases and J by 2 bases, with 13 bases between them. The CDR3 loop reads CAISESRDSVNYGYTF. DNA of the CDR3: TGTGCCATCAGTGAGTCGCGGGATTCGGTGAACTATGGCTACACCTTC.

The chain recombines TRBV11-2 with TRBJ2-1, with 7 bases that match TRBD2. Germline V lookup: CDR1 SGHAT, CDR2 FQNNGV. With 4 bases clipped from V and 7 bases from J, the junction kept 10 bases outside the gene matches. The CDR3 has 15 residues. The CDR3 reads CASSSVVGLGNEQFF. The DNA for the CDR3 is TGTGCCAGCAGCTCAGTGGTCGGACTAGGGAATGAGCAGTTCTTC.

The rearrangement uses TRBV29-1 and TRBJ2-1; D possibly corresponds to TRBD2 (5 bases). This CDR3 is 15 amino acids long. Germline V gene data show CDR1 as SQVTM and CDR2 as ANQGSEA. V gave up 7 bases and J gave up 0 bases, with 16 bases separating them. CDR3: CSGRYGLSSYNEQFF. In DNA, the CDR3 is TGCAGCGGAAGATACGGACTCAGCTCCTACAATGAGCAGTTCTTC.

The genes are TRBV15 and TRBJ2-1, with 11 bases identical to TRBD2. CDR3 length: 16 residues. After removal of 0 bases from V and 7 bases from J, the junction contained 5 bases not matched to a gene. Per the germline V gene, CDR1 is LNHNV and CDR2 is YYDKDF (reference sequence). This CDR3 reads CATSRDLLAGGNEQFF. The CDR3 DNA reads as TGTGCCACCAGCAGAGATCTCCTAGCGGGAGGTAATGAGCAGTTCTTC.